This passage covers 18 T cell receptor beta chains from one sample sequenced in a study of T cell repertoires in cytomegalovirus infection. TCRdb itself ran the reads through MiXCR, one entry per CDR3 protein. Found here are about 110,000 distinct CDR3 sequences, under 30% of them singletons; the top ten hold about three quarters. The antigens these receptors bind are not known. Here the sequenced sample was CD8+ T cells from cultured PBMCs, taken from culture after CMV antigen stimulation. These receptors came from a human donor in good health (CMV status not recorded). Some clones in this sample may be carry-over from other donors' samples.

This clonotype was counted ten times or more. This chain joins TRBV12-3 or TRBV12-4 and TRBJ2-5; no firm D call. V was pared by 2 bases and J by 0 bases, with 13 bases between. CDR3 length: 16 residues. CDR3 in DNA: TGTGCCAGCAGTTTAAGTGGTAGTGTGTACCAAGAGACCCAGTACTTC. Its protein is CASSLSGSVYQETQYF.

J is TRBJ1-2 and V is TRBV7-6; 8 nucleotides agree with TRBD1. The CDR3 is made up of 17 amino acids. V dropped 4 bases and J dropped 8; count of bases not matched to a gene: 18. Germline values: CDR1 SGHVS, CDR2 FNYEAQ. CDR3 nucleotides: TGTGCCAGCAGCTCGAGCTCGGACAGGGAATACTTGTGGGGCTACACCTTC. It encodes CASSSSSDREYLWGYTF.

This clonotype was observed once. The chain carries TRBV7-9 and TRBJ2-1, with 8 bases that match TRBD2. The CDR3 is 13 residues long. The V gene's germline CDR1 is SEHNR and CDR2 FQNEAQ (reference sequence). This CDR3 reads CGGGPSSYNEQFF. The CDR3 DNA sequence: TGTGGCGGGGGGCCGAGCTCCTACAATGAGCAGTTCTTC.

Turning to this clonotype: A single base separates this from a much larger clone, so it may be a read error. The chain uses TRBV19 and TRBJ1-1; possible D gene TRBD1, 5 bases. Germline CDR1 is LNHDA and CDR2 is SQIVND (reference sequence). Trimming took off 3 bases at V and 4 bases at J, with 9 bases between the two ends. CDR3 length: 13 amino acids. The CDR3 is CASSIRGVTEAFF. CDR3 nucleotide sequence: TGTGCCAGTAGTATCCGAGGGGTCACTGAAGCTTTCTTT.

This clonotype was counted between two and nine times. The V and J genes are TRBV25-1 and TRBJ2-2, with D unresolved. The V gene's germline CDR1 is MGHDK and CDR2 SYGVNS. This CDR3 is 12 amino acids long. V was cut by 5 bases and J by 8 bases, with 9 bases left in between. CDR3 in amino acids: CASSLPVGELFF. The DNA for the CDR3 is TGTGCCAGCAGTCTCCCGGTGGGGGAGCTGTTTTTT.

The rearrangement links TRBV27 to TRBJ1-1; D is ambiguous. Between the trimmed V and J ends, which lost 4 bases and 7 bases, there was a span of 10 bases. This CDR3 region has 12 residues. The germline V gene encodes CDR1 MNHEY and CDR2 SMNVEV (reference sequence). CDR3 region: CASSSTGGEAFF. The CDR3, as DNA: TGTGCCAGCAGTTCAACCGGTGGTGAAGCTTTCTTT.

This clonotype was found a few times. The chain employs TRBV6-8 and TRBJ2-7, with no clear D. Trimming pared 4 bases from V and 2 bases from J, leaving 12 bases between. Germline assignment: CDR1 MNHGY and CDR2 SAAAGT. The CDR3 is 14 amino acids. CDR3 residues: CASSSAGPPYEQYF. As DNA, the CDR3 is TGTGCCAGCAGTTCTGCCGGACCACCCTACGAGCAGTACTTC.

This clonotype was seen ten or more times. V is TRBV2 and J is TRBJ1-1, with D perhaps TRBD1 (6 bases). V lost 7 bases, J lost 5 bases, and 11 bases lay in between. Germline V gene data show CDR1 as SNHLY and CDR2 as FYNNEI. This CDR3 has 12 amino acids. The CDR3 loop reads CASTGVGTEAFF. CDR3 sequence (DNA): TGTGCCAGCACAGGGGTTGGTACTGAAGCTTTCTTT.

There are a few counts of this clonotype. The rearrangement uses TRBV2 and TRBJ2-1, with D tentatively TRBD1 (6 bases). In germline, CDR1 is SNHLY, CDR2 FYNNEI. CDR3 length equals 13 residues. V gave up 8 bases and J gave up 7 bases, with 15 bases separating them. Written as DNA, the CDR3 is TGTGCCAGCCATACAGGGATTAAGAATGAGCAGTTCTTC. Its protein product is CASHTGIKNEQFF.

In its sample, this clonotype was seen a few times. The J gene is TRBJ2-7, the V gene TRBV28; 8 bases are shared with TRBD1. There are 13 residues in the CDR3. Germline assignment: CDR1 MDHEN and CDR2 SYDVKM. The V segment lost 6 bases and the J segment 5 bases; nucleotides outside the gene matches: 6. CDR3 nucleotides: TGTGCCAGCAGCTATTCGGGACAGGACGAGCAGTACTTC. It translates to CASSYSGQDEQYF.

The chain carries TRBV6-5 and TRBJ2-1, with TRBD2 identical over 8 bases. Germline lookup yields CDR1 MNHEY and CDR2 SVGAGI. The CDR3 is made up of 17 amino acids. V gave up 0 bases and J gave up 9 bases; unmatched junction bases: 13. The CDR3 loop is CASSYSRVGRGGGEQFF. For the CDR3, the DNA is TGTGCCAGCAGTTACTCGAGGGTGGGCCGGGGGGGCGGTGAGCAGTTCTTC.

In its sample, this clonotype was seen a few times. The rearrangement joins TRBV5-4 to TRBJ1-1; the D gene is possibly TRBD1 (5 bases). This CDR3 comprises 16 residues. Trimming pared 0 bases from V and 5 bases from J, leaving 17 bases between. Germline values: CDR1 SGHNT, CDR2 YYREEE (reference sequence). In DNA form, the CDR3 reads TGTGCCAGCAGCTTGGGCTTTGGGGGTTTGGGGACTGAAGCTTTCTTT. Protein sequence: CASSLGFGGLGTEAFF.

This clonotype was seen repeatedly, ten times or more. The CDR3 DNA is TGTGCCAGCAGTCGACAGGGAAAGAACACTGAAGCTTTCTTT. Encoded protein: CASSRQGKNTEAFF. The J gene is TRBJ1-1, the V gene TRBV6-2 or TRBV6-3; TRBD1 agrees at 7 bases. Germline CDR1 is MNHEY and CDR2 is SVGEGT. V was pared by 5 bases and J by 1 base, with 4 bases of the junction left unmatched. The CDR3 totals 14 residues.

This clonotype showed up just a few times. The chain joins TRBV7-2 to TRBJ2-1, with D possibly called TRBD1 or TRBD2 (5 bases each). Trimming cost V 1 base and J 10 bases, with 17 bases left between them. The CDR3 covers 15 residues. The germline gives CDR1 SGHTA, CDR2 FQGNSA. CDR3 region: CASSLDPGRVWEQFF. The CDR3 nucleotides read TGTGCCAGCAGCTTAGATCCGGGGCGCGTGTGGGAGCAGTTCTTC.

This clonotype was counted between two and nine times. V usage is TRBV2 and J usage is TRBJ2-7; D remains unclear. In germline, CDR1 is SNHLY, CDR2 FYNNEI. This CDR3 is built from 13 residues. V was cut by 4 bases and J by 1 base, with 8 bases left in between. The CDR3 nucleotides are TGTGCCAGCAGTGCCGGCTTTTCCTACGAGCAGTACTTC. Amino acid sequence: CASSAGFSYEQYF.

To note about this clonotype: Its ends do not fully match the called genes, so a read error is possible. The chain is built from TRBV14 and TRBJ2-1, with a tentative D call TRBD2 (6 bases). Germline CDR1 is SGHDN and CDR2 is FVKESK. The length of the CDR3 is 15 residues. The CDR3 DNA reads TGTGCCAGTAGCCAAGAAGACTCTCGCGGGGATGAGCAGTTCTTC. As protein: CASSQEDSRGDEQFF.

In DNA, the CDR3 is TGTGCCAGCAGCCCACCCCTTTTTAGCGGGGGGTTCGACGAGCAGTACTTC. The encoded protein is CASSPPLFSGGFDEQYF. The chain employs TRBV7-6 and TRBJ2-7; 10 bases agree with TRBD2. V gave up 5 bases and J gave up 5 bases; unmatched junction bases: 15. CDR1 and CDR2 (germline): SGHVS, FNYEAQ. CDR3 length: 17 amino acids.

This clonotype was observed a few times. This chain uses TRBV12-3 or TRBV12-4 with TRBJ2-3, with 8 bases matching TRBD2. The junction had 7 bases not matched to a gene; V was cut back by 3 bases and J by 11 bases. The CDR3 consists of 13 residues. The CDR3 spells CASSFMAGGMQYF. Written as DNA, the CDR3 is TGTGCCAGCAGTTTTATGGCGGGGGGTATGCAGTATTTT.